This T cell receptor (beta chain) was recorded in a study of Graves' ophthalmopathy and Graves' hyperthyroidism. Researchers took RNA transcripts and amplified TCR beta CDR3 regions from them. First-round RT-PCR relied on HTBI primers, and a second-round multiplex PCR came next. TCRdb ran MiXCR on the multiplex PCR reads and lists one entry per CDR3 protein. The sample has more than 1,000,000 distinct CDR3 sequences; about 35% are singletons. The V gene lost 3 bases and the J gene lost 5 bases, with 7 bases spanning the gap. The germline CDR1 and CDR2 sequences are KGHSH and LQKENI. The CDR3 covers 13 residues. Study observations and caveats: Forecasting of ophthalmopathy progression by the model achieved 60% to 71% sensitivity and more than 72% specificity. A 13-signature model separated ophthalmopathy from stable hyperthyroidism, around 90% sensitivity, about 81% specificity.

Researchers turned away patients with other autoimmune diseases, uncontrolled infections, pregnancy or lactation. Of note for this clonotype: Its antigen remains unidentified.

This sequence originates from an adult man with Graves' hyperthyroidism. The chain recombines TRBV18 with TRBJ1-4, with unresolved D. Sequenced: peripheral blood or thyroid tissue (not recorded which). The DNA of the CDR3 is TGTGCCAGCTCACCGGTTTGGAATGAAAAACTGTTTTTT. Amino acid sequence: CASSPVWNEKLFF.